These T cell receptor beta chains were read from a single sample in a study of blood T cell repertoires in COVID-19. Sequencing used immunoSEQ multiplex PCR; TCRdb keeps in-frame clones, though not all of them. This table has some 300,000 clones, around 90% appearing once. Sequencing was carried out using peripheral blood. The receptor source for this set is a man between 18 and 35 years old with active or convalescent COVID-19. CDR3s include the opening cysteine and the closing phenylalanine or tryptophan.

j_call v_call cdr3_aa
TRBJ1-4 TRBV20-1 CSASVGQGGNEKLFF
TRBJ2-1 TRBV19 CASSTSGYNEQFF
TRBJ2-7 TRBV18 CASSPLSFSEQYEQYF
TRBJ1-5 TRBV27 CASSIGTGGNQPQHF
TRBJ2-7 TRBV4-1 CASSLKGPSGDYEQYF
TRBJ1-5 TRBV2 CASVGGVNQPQHF
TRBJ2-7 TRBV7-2 CASSSRQGAPYEQYF
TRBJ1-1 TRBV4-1 CASSPGQMNTEAFF
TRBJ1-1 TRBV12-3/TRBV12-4 CASSSAGMDAFF
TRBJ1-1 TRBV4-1 CASSPTGNTEAFF
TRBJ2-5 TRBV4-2 CASSQEASGPSQETQYF